This T cell receptor beta chain derives from a study of regulatory and conventional T cells in RAG deficiency. The study, taken as a whole, reports: Omenn patients showed >85% Treg-Tconv overlap and shorter CDR3 lengths.

Blood CD4+ CD25-low CD127-high conventional T cells supplied the genomic DNA template. As for this clone: Its antigen is currently unknown.

Repertoires were generated with immunoSEQ multiplex PCR, while TCRdb's copy carries only in-frame clones and drops some. The repertoire holds around 20,000 clones, with around 97% as singletons. The CDR3 is 16 residues long. V was clipped by 3 bases and J by 8 bases; unmatched bases: 11. Germline assignment: CDR1 SGHTA and CDR2 FQGNSA. These same data were also listed under a study on regulatory T cells. That paper states: Amplification used 52 TRBV primers and 13 TRBJ primers. Regulatory T cells showed the strongest V-J pair restriction and V/J gene skewing among patient repertoires.

Material for sequencing was CD25- CD4+ T cells sorted from blood. The sequence was collected from a human donor in good health. The chain joins TRBV7-2 to TRBJ1-4; 8 bases are a match to TRBD1. CDR3 amino acids: CASSFQGTGYREKLFF. The CDR3 DNA reads as TGTGCCAGCAGCTTCCAAGGGACAGGTTATAGGGAAAAACTGTTTTTT.